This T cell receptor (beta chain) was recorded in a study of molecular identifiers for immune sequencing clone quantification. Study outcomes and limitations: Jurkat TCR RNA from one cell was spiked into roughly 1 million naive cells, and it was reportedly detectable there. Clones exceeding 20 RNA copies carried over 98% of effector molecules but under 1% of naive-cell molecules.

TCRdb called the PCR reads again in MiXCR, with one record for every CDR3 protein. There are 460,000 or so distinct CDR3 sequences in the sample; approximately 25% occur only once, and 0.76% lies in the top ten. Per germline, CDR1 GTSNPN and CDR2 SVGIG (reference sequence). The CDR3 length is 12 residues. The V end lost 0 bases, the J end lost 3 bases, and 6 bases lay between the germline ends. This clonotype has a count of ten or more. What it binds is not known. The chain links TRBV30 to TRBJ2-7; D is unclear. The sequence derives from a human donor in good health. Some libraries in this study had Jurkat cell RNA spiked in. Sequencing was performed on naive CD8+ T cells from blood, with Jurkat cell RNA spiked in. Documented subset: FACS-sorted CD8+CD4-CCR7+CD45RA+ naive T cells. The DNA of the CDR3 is TGTGCCTGGAGTGTAAACAGCTACGAGCAGTACTTC. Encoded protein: CAWSVNSYEQYF.